This T cell receptor beta chain comes out of a study of radiotherapy plus CTLA-4 blockade in lung cancer. CDR1 GTSNPN and CDR2 SVGIG come from the germline V gene (reference sequence). V shed 0 bases and J shed 3 bases, with 5 bases lying between them. The CDR3 is 13 amino acids. In regard to this clone: Its antigen is not known.

Data came from immunoSEQ multiplex PCR; TCRdb stores just in-frame clones and leaves some out. Counted here are about 68,000 clones, approximately 79% occurring once; the ten biggest clones make up 10%. General study results and limits: It was early blood T cell clone dynamics, with interferon-beta, that reportedly best predicted response.

The specimen comprised peripheral blood, sampled from a patient treated with radiotherapy plus ipilimumab. The chain employs TRBV30 and TRBJ2-2; D gene unclear. The source is a human donor with non-small cell lung cancer who had a complete response to radiotherapy plus ipilimumab. CDR3 residues: CAWSVLYTGELFF. Here the CDR3 DNA reads TGTGCCTGGAGTGTACTTTACACCGGGGAGCTGTTTTTT.